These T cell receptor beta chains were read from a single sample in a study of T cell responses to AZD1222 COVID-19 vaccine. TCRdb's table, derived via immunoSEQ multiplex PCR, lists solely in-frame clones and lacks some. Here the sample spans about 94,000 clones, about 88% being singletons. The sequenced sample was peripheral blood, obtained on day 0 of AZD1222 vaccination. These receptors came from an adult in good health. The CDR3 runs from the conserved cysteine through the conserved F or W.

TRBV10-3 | CAISNPGASSYNEQFF
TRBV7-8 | CASSFSGQLPFF
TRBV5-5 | CASSPGTGNRDTGELFF
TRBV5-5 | CASSLQGPPGNTIYF
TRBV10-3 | CAIRGATGSTEAFF
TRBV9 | CASSVGFGQGYGYTF
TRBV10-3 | CAIRFDRVATDTQYF
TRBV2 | CASSFPGQGPYGYTF
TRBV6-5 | CASNPDRVGYGYTF
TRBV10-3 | CAISESGLGGANVLTF
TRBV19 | CASSITENTEAFF
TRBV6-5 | CASSWSEDQPQHF
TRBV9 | CASSARMVTNTGELFF
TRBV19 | CASIRWGATNTEAFF
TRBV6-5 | CASSPRESNQPQHF
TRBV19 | CASSIRQGGTGELFF
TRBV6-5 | CASSYSVYSPLHF
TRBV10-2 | CASSRTANTEAFF
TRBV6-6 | CASSRGPISGVTNEQFF
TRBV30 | CAWGFSGNTIYF
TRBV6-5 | CASSYQAGRQPQHF
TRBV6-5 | CASLSTGVGTEAFF
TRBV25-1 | CASTTTTGTQYF
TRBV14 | CASSQRFLTGVYNEQFF
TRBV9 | CASTLSGRDNSPLHF
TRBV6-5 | CASRPLTGTGNEQYF
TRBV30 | CAWSRRASGNTIYF
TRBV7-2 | CASSFFGAETQYF
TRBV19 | CASSIDWNRDGYGYTF
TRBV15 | CATSKGDSGNTIYF
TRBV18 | CASSPRGVSHSYEQYF
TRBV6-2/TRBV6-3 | CASSPSGEETQYF
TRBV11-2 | CASSLDTGELFF
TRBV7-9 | CASSALDEQFF
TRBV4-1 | CASSHLGVNQPQHF
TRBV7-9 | CASSLTRDTDTQYF
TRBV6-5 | CASTSGDNEQFF
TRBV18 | CASWPGQGAPEQYF
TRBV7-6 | CASSLSWTGQGISGELFF
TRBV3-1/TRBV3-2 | CASSHRDTVGDNEQFF
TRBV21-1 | CASSKAGLGRQFYNEQFF
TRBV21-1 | CASSKGPSGGYTF
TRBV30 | CAWSEGQLSNQPQHF
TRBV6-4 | CASSWDRNTGELFF
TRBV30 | CAWGGQGSYGYTF
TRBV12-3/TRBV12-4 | CASSRDRSYGYTF
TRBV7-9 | CASSLGQGIYGYTF
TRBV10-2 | CASSDGTGNTGELFF
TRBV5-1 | CASSPHSGGATNEQFF
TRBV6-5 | CATTPTVWETQYF
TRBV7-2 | CASSYGIVNTEAFF